Below are 15 T cell receptor beta chains sequenced from a single sample in a study of vaccination effects on CD4 cells after COVID-19. TCRdb's copy holds only in-frame clones and misses some; the assay was immunoSEQ multiplex PCR. This sample has 40,000 to 50,000 clones, with roughly 75% found just once. These receptors' targets are unknown. ViraFEST assay sequencing came after antigen-specific CD4+ T cells were expanded with viral peptide pools. Culture lasted about nine days before CD4+ T cell isolation. SARS-CoV-2 infection was confirmed by PCR in the person between March and December 2020. Material: CD4+ T cells from PBMCs cultured with a peptide pool, obtained before COVID-19 vaccination. The source of these receptors is a human donor who had a prior SARS-CoV-2 infection.

V and J are TRBV16 and TRBJ1-5; 8 nucleotides agree with TRBD1. V trimming: 4 bases; J trimming: 7 bases; junction bases outside the gene matches: 9. The CDR3 contains 15 residues. Looked up from germline, CDR1 is KGHSY and CDR2 is FQNENV. The CDR3, as DNA: TGTGCCAGCAGCCCGCGGACAGGGCGTGGACAGCCCCAGCATTTT. Translation: CASSPRTGRGQPQHF. Supplemented by reference TRBV16 and TRBJ1-5, the full variable domain reads GEEVAQTPKHLVRGEGQKAKLYCAPIKGHSYVFWYQQVLKNEFKFLISFQNENVFDETGMPKERFSAKCLPNSPCSLEIQATKLEDSAVYFCASSPRTGRGQPQHFGDGTRLSIL.

Here the CDR3 reads CASSFAGFWEQFF. In DNA form, the CDR3 reads TGTGCCAGCAGCTTCGCAGGGTTCTGGGAGCAGTTCTTC. The rearrangement joins TRBV7-2 to TRBJ2-1, with D maybe TRBD1 (5 bases). There are 13 residues in the CDR3. The germline V gene has CDR1 SGHTA and CDR2 FQGNSA. V was trimmed by 3 bases and J by 10 bases, leaving 13 bases between them.

This clone was picked up a small number of times. The chain has TRBV6-2 or TRBV6-3 and TRBJ2-1; 11 nucleotides match TRBD2. V dropped 2 bases and J dropped 4; count of bases not matched to a gene: 7. This CDR3 contains 17 residues. Looked up from germline, CDR1 is MNHEY and CDR2 is SVGEGT. Written as DNA, the CDR3 is TGTGCCAGCAGTTACACTAGCGGGGGCCCTAGGTACAATGAGCAGTTCTTC. It yields the protein CASSYTSGGPRYNEQFF.

CDR3 DNA sequence: TGTGCCAGCAGCCATAACCTCGGGGGGGCTGGCTACACCTTC. Translation: CASSHNLGGAGYTF. The V and J genes are TRBV5-5 and TRBJ1-2, with D possibly being TRBD1 (6 bases). CDR3 size: 14 residues. The V end lost 4 bases, the J end lost 7 bases, and 17 bases lay between the germline ends. Germline V gene data show CDR1 as SGHKS and CDR2 as YYEKEE (reference sequence).

This chain uses TRBV10-3 with TRBJ2-1; the match to TRBD2 covers 10 bases. The CDR3 is 16 residues long. Germline V gene sequence: CDR1 ENHRY, CDR2 SYGVKD. V shed 3 bases, J shed 4 bases, and the junction held 6 bases outside the gene matches. The CDR3 reads CAISDALAGRYNEQFF. CDR3 in DNA: TGTGCCATCAGTGACGCACTAGCGGGGAGATACAATGAGCAGTTCTTC.

A few counts support this clone. The chain links TRBV3-1 (or the pseudogene TRBV3-2) to TRBJ1-1; D is possibly TRBD1 (6 bases). The CDR3 contains 14 residues. Germline CDR1 is LGHDT and CDR2 is YNNKEL (reference sequence). Trimming pared 2 bases from V and 0 bases from J, leaving 7 bases between. DNA for the CDR3: TGTGCCAGCAGCCAATGGGGGCTGAACACTGAAGCTTTCTTT. Residues: CASSQWGLNTEAFF.

The J gene is TRBJ2-1, the V gene TRBV4-2, with D tentatively TRBD1 or TRBD2 (6 bases each). CDR1 is LGHNA and CDR2 is YNFKEQ in the germline V gene. The V end was cut by 1 base, the J end by 2 bases, with 12 bases between. There are 16 residues in the CDR3. CDR3 sequence (DNA): TGTGCCAGCAGCCAAGTCACGGGGGCAACCTACAATGAGCAGTTCTTC. This encodes CASSQVTGATYNEQFF.

This clone appeared a few times. In nucleotides, the CDR3 is TGCAGTGCTAACGGACTAGGGCAGTTCTTC. Its translation: CSANGLGQFF. V and J are TRBV20-1 and TRBJ2-1, with 7 bases matching TRBD2. Germline V lookup: CDR1 DFQATT, CDR2 SNEGSKA (reference sequence). Trimming removed 4 bases from V and 12 bases from J; junction bases left unmatched: 3. The CDR3 length is 10 residues.

The rearrangement uses TRBV6-5 and TRBJ2-1; D is unclear. This CDR3 has 14 amino acids. The germline V gene has CDR1 MNHEY and CDR2 SVGAGI. The V end lost 4 bases, the J end lost 3 bases, and 10 bases lay between the germline ends. In DNA form, the CDR3 reads TGTGCCAGCAGTTTTGGGGTGAACTACAATGAGCAGTTCTTC. Residues: CASSFGVNYNEQFF.

This clone was observed a single time. CDR3: CATSDPRQGRNSPLHF. The CDR3 nucleotides are TGTGCCACCAGCGATCCAAGACAGGGGCGGAATTCACCCCTCCACTTT. The V call is TRBV15, the J call TRBJ1-6; 8 positions agree with TRBD1. Germline-derived CDR1 and CDR2 are LNHNV and YYDKDF (reference sequence). V shed 5 bases and J 7 bases; nucleotides not matched to a gene: 10. There are 16 residues in the CDR3.

This chain links TRBV7-2 with TRBJ2-1; D may be TRBD2 (7 bases). V lost 4 bases to trimming and J lost 1 base, with 11 bases between them. Germline CDR1 reads SGHTA; CDR2 reads FQGNSA. This CDR3 spans 15 amino acids. The CDR3 reads CASSWGGGSYNEQFF. The CDR3 nucleotides are TGTGCCAGCAGCTGGGGGGGCGGTTCCTACAATGAGCAGTTCTTC.

The V and J genes are TRBV7-9 and TRBJ1-4; D perhaps matches TRBD1 (5 bases). The V gene lost 1 base and the J gene lost 8 bases, with 17 bases spanning the gap. Germline CDR1 SEHNR, CDR2 FQNEAQ (reference sequence). The CDR3 totals 16 residues. Written as DNA, the CDR3 is TGTGCCAGCAGCTTAGGTCTAGGGCAGGGTTCGGAAAAACTGTTTTTT. Translating gives CASSLGLGQGSEKLFF.

This sequence joins TRBV15 and TRBJ2-3; D is possibly TRBD2 (6 bases). V was pared by 1 base and J by 6 bases, with 11 bases between. CDR1 LNHNV and CDR2 YYDKDF come from the germline V gene (reference sequence). The CDR3 has 14 amino acids. CDR3 sequence: CATSRGSRGDTQYF. In DNA, the CDR3 is TGTGCCACCAGCAGAGGAAGCCGGGGGGATACGCAGTATTTT.

This clone was seen more than once but under ten times. DNA of the CDR3: TGTGCCAGCAGCCGAGGGGGCACAGATACGCAGTATTTT. Protein sequence: CASSRGGTDTQYF. The chain has TRBV28 and TRBJ2-3; TRBD1 or TRBD2 may be the D gene (5 bases each). The V end lost 6 bases, the J end lost 1 base, and 8 bases lay between the germline ends. Germline V gives CDR1 MDHEN, CDR2 SYDVKM. The CDR3 loop spans 13 amino acids.

This sequence joins TRBV5-4 and TRBJ2-2, with 7 bases matching TRBD2. The CDR3 is 15 residues long. Unmatched junction bases numbered 13, after V lost 7 bases and J lost 7 bases. Germline CDR1 reads SGHNT; CDR2 reads YYREEE (reference sequence). The CDR3 protein is CASSSREGQGGELFF. DNA for the CDR3: TGTGCCAGCTCCTCGAGGGAGGGGCAAGGCGGGGAGCTGTTTTTT.